Listed below are T cell receptor beta chains from one sample, sequenced in a study of molecular identifiers for immune sequencing clone quantification. TCRdb reprocessed the PCR reads via MiXCR and lists one record per CDR3 protein. In the table there are some 680,000 distinct CDR3 sequences, roughly 25% of which are singletons. The sample taken for sequencing was naive CD8+ T cells from blood, with Jurkat cell RNA spiked in. The receptors stem from a human donor in good health. Some libraries in this study had Jurkat cell RNA spiked in. CDR3s include the opening cysteine and the closing phenylalanine or tryptophan.

CDR3aa: CASSLYPPPKETQYF
v_gene: TRBV11-2
len: 15

CDR3aa: CSARDELRGLRVPYGYTF
v_gene: TRBV20-1
len: 18

CDR3aa: CSTTGTSYEQYF
v_gene: TRBV29-1
len: 12

CDR3aa: CASSNMQGQDTEAFF
v_gene: TRBV19
len: 15

CDR3aa: CASGWITGEAFF
v_gene: TRBV12-5
len: 12

CDR3aa: CASSLGLAGSKNIQYF
v_gene: TRBV27
len: 16

CDR3aa: CASGVADPSRTDTQYF
v_gene: TRBV27
len: 16

CDR3aa: CASSARDRGPHEQYF
v_gene: TRBV9
len: 15

CDR3aa: CASSPGTMQYF
v_gene: TRBV13
len: 11

CDR3aa: CASALPGFKETQYF
v_gene: TRBV12-5
len: 14

CDR3aa: CASSQDFAVNTEAFF
v_gene: TRBV3-1
len: 15

CDR3aa: CASSLGVEGSGNTIYF
v_gene: TRBV7-6
len: 16

CDR3aa: CASSPANGLQGLNTEAFF
v_gene: TRBV7-9
len: 18

CDR3aa: CASSTLAGGRTDTQYF
v_gene: TRBV7-6
len: 16

CDR3aa: CAGSSQRGNTEAFF
v_gene: TRBV7-9
len: 14

CDR3aa: CASIDRGQGTEAFF
v_gene: TRBV6-2/TRBV6-3
len: 14

CDR3aa: CASSLGDSYSPLHF
v_gene: TRBV5-6
len: 14

CDR3aa: CASRGPTGNTEAFF
v_gene: TRBV12-3/TRBV12-4
len: 14

CDR3aa: CASRFGINTEAFF
v_gene: TRBV27
len: 13

CDR3aa: CASSSRLPLHF
v_gene: TRBV6-5
len: 11

CDR3aa: CASSLSAPLFGELFF
v_gene: TRBV12-3/TRBV12-4
len: 15

CDR3aa: CASSLGRRETQYF
v_gene: TRBV12-3/TRBV12-4
len: 13

CDR3aa: CASSGPLAGIYNEQFF
v_gene: TRBV6-2/TRBV6-3
len: 16

CDR3aa: CASSNYRAPSYEQYF
v_gene: TRBV6-2/TRBV6-3
len: 15

CDR3aa: CDRVGAGANVLTF
v_gene: TRBV28
len: 13

CDR3aa: CASREGFGGSYEQCF
v_gene: TRBV6-1
len: 15

CDR3aa: CASSLSPPGLSYEQYF
v_gene: TRBV7-8
len: 16

CDR3aa: CASSTRDRGLTETFF
v_gene: TRBV27
len: 15

CDR3aa: CASQLGSGQLYEQYF
v_gene: TRBV7-9
len: 15

CDR3aa: CASSSRDGLDYEQYF
v_gene: TRBV28
len: 15

CDR3aa: CASKVSDRPTYEQYF
v_gene: TRBV19
len: 15

CDR3aa: CASSFEVGSEDYEQYF
v_gene: TRBV28
len: 16

CDR3aa: CASSGITSGANVLTF
v_gene: TRBV7-6
len: 15

CDR3aa: CSATPRDPSYEQYF
v_gene: TRBV20-1
len: 14

CDR3aa: CASSSPRQSHEQYF
v_gene: TRBV18
len: 14

CDR3aa: CASSSDGFYNEQFF
v_gene: TRBV7-2
len: 14